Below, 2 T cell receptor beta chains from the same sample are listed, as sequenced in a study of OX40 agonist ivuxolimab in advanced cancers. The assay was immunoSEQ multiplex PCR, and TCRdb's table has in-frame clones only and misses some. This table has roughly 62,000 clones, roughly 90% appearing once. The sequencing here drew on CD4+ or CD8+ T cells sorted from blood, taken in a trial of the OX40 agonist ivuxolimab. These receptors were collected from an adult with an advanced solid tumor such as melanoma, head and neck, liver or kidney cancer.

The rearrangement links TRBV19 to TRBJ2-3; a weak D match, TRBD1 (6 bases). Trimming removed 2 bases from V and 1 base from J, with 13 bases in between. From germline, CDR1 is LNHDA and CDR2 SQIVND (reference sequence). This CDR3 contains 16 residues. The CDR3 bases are TGTGCCAGTAGTATAATCAGGGGTGAGGGCACAGATACGCAGTATTTT. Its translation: CASSIIRGEGTDTQYF.

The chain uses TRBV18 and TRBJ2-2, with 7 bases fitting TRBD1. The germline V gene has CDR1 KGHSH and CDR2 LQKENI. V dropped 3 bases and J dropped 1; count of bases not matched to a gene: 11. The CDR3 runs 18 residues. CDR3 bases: TGTGCCAGCTCACCCCTCCCGGGACAGAGGGGGAACACCGGGGAGCTGTTTTTT. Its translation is CASSPLPGQRGNTGELFF. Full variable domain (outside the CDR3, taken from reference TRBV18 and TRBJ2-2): NAGVMQNPRHLVRRRGQEARLRCSPMKGHSHVYWYRQLPEEGLKFMVYLQKENIIDESGMPKERFSAEFPKEGPSILRIQQVVRGDSAAYFCASSPLPGQRGNTGELFFGEGSRLTVL.